The 30 T cell receptor beta chains below all came from one sample that was sequenced in a study of T cells in Graves' hyperthyroidism and ophthalmopathy. TCR beta CDR3 regions were amplified from RNA. The study used the HTBI primer set for a first-round RT-PCR of the TCR CDR3. Each CDR3 protein gets one entry after TCRdb re-called the multiplex PCR reads with MiXCR. The sample consists of roughly 350,000 distinct CDR3 sequences, around 13% of them appearing once. Input material: blood. These receptors all stem from a woman between 35 and 50 years old with Graves' ophthalmopathy.

This clonotype was counted ten times or more. V gene TRBV2 combines with J gene TRBJ2-5; TRBD2 agrees at 12 bases. Trimming at V came to 5 bases and at J to 5 bases, leaving 3 bases not matched to a gene. This CDR3 contains 14 residues. CDR1 SNHLY and CDR2 FYNNEI come from the germline V gene. In DNA, the CDR3 is TGTGCCAGCAGTTGGACTAGCGGGACGGAGACCCAGTACTTC. It specifies CASSWTSGTETQYF.

The chain joins TRBV7-2 to TRBJ1-5; D gene uncertain. Trimming left V 1 base short and J 3 bases short, with 10 bases between. The CDR3 runs 15 residues. The germline V gene encodes CDR1 SGHTA and CDR2 FQGNSA. The CDR3 loop is CASSLVGVTNQPQHF. The CDR3 region has the DNA TGTGCCAGCAGCTTAGTGGGAGTGACCAATCAGCCCCAGCATTTT.

Many counts were recorded for this clonotype. The V call is TRBV6-1, the J call TRBJ1-2; weak D call: TRBD1 (5 bases). Trimming stripped 8 bases from V and 8 bases from J, with 18 bases between. Germline assignment: CDR1 MNHNS and CDR2 SASEGT. The CDR3 contains 13 residues. CDR3 amino acids: CASRSSREGGYTF. The DNA of the CDR3 is TGTGCCAGCCGGTCGAGCAGGGAAGGCGGCTACACCTTC.

This clonotype was detected many times. The V gene is TRBV20-1, the J gene TRBJ1-1; tentative D call: TRBD1 (6 bases). V was cut by 3 bases and J by 6 bases, with 11 bases left in between. CDR3 length: 12 amino acids. Germline CDR1 DFQATT, CDR2 SNEGSKA (reference sequence). The CDR3 sequence is CSASGGFAEAFF. The CDR3 coding sequence is TGCAGTGCTAGTGGGGGCTTCGCTGAAGCTTTCTTT.

The chain is built from TRBV7-9 and TRBJ2-3; no clear D. The germline gives CDR1 SEHNR, CDR2 FQNEAQ (reference sequence). The CDR3 covers 16 residues. V was pared by 5 bases and J by 0 bases, with 15 bases between. The CDR3: CASSPRLHASTDTQYF. Written as DNA, the CDR3 is TGTGCCAGCAGCCCCCGGCTTCACGCTAGCACAGATACGCAGTATTTT.

Many counts were recorded for this clonotype. Mismatch with germline at one junction end may stem from a read error. V and J are TRBV3-1 and TRBJ2-4; D is ambiguous. Germline values: CDR1 LGHDT, CDR2 YNNKEL (reference sequence). The CDR3 sequence is 12 residues long. The CDR3 region has the DNA TGTGCCAGCAGCCAAGACAAATACATTCAGTACTTC. It yields the protein CASSQDKYIQYF.

In this sample, this clonotype turned up a few times. V gene TRBV4-1 combines with J gene TRBJ2-3, with 8 nucleotides matching TRBD2. The CDR3 extends over 18 amino acids. The ends lost 4 bases at V and 3 bases at J; junction bases unmatched: 15. Germline lookup yields CDR1 MGHRA and CDR2 YSYEKL. The CDR3 protein is CASSLPGASGLDTDTQYF. For the CDR3, the DNA is TGCGCCAGCAGCCTCCCTGGGGCTAGCGGGCTCGATACAGATACGCAGTATTTT.

This sequence joins TRBV12-3 or TRBV12-4 and TRBJ2-5; possible D gene TRBD2, 6 bases. This CDR3 spans 14 amino acids. V was cut by 3 bases and J by 5 bases, with 13 bases left in between. This chain's CDR3 is CASSLGGVVETQYF. CDR3 coding DNA: TGTGCCAGCAGTTTGGGCGGGGTTGTCGAGACCCAGTACTTC.

The sample holds a few counts of this clonotype. The chain joins TRBV29-1 to TRBJ1-5, with D maybe TRBD1 (6 bases). The CDR3 has 13 amino acids. Germline loops: CDR1 SQVTM, CDR2 ANQGSEA. V lost 6 bases, J lost 3 bases, and 12 bases lay in between. CDR3 sequence: CSVRTDANQPQHF. CDR3 DNA sequence: TGCAGCGTCAGGACAGATGCCAATCAGCCCCAGCATTTT.

The table lists this clonotype with many counts. This rearrangement joins TRBV6-5 to TRBJ1-5; no reliable D call. V was pared by 3 bases and J by 7 bases, with 10 bases between. The CDR3 sequence is 13 residues long. In germline, CDR1 is MNHEY, CDR2 SVGAGI. The CDR3 loop is CASSYGRAQPQHF. The CDR3 region has the DNA TGTGCCAGCAGTTATGGGAGAGCACAGCCCCAGCATTTT.

This clonotype was observed many times. J is TRBJ1-4 and V is TRBV28; TRBD1 might be the D (5 bases). The germline V gene has CDR1 MDHEN and CDR2 SYDVKM. The V gene lost 6 bases and the J gene lost 13 bases, with 30 bases spanning the gap. This CDR3 is 17 amino acids long. In DNA form, the CDR3 reads TGTGCCAGCAGCCGGGACCCTAGATCATCCGGAGCCAGAGGACTGTTTTTT. This sequence encodes CASSRDPRSSGARGLFF.

This clonotype has a handful of counts. The chain carries TRBV6-5 and TRBJ1-5; 8 positions agree with TRBD1. The CDR3 runs 14 residues. V lost 4 bases and J lost 6; bases outside the gene matches: 5. Germline CDR1 and CDR2: MNHEY and SVGAGI. CDR3 in amino acids: CASSFGQGVQPQHF. Written as DNA, the CDR3 is TGTGCCAGCAGTTTCGGACAGGGTGTTCAGCCCCAGCATTTT.

This clonotype was detected many times. V gene TRBV7-9 combines with J gene TRBJ2-1; weak D call: TRBD2 (5 bases). The germline gives CDR1 SEHNR, CDR2 FQNEAQ (reference sequence). This CDR3 contains 12 residues. V lost 3 bases, J lost 10 bases, and 10 bases lay in between. The CDR3 DNA reads TGTGCCAGCAGCTTGGTGGGAGTAGAGCAGTTCTTC. This gives the protein CASSLVGVEQFF.

This clonotype came up many times. The V call is TRBV6-1, the J call TRBJ1-1; D ambiguous. V was shortened by 7 bases and J by 5 bases, with 11 bases between the two germline ends. The CDR3 covers 12 residues. CDR1 MNHNS and CDR2 SASEGT come from the germline V gene. CDR3 DNA sequence: TGTGCCAGCACCTTTTTGGGGACTGAAGCTTTCTTT. It specifies CASTFLGTEAFF.

This clonotype has at least ten counts. The rearrangement uses TRBV7-2 and TRBJ2-7; 12 bases line up with TRBD2. V shed 6 bases and J 4 bases; nucleotides not matched to a gene: 4. The germline V gene has CDR1 SGHTA and CDR2 FQGNSA. This CDR3 region has 14 residues. CDR3 protein: CASRRGLAGYEQYF. CDR3 nucleotide sequence: TGTGCCAGCAGACGCGGACTAGCGGGGTACGAGCAGTACTTC.

This clonotype was detected many times. The gene calls are TRBV20-1 and TRBJ2-5; 7 nucleotides align to TRBD2. Germline V gene lookup returns CDR1 DFQATT and CDR2 SNEGSKA (reference sequence). CDR3 length: 15 residues. V lost 4 bases, J lost 1 base, and 9 bases stayed unmatched. CDR3 protein: CSATLPGGGQETQYF. The CDR3 DNA follows: TGCAGTGCTACCCTCCCTGGGGGGGGCCAAGAGACCCAGTACTTC.

Ten or more counts support this clonotype. The J gene is TRBJ2-1, the V gene TRBV29-1, with 14 bases lining up with TRBD2. Per the germline V gene, CDR1 is SQVTM and CDR2 is ANQGSEA. The CDR3 has 14 amino acids. The V and J ends lost 4 bases and 6 bases, in that order; junction bases with no gene match: 2. The CDR3 DNA reads TGCAGCGTTGGCGGGACTAGCGGGAGCAATGAGCAGTTCTTC. Translation: CSVGGTSGSNEQFF.

The chain links TRBV4-1 to TRBJ1-4; no definite D call. V gave up 3 bases and J gave up 8 bases, with 19 bases separating them. Germline V gives CDR1 MGHRA, CDR2 YSYEKL. This CDR3 has 16 amino acids. CDR3 protein: CASSHILEGRGEKLFF. In DNA, the CDR3 is TGCGCCAGCAGCCATATCTTGGAGGGTCGCGGCGAAAAACTGTTTTTT.

The CDR3 protein is CATSSTGGEQYF. In DNA form, the CDR3 reads TGTGCCACCAGCAGCACAGGGGGCGAGCAGTACTTC. J is TRBJ2-7 and V is TRBV15; TRBD1 matches 8 bases. The V and J ends lost 3 bases and 6 bases, in that order; junction bases with no gene match: 1. This CDR3 comprises 12 residues. Per the germline V gene, CDR1 is LNHNV and CDR2 is YYDKDF (reference sequence).

There are many counts of this clonotype. The chain is built from TRBV7-2 and TRBJ2-3; 8 bases agree with TRBD2. There are 16 residues in the CDR3. CDR1 and CDR2 from the germline V gene are SGHTA and FQGNSA. After removal of 5 bases from V and 1 base from J, the junction contained 8 bases not matched to a gene. The CDR3 DNA follows: TGTGCCAGCAGCCAGAGCGGGGGCCGGGGCACAGATACGCAGTATTTT. Protein product: CASSQSGGRGTDTQYF.

The chain combines TRBV11-2 with TRBJ2-7, with 8 positions matching TRBD2. J was trimmed by 3 bases and V by 2 bases; bases with no gene match: 21. The length of the CDR3 is 20 residues. Germline V gene data show CDR1 as SGHAT and CDR2 as FQNNGV. CDR3 nucleotide sequence: TGTGCCAGCAGCTTATGGGGAAACAGGGACTGGGGGACTAGTGTCTACGAGCAGTACTTC. As protein: CASSLWGNRDWGTSVYEQYF.

This clonotype was found many times. The chain joins TRBV6-1 to TRBJ1-2; D gene unclear. The CDR3 runs to 17 residues. Germline CDR1 is MNHNS and CDR2 is SASEGT. Trimming took 2 bases from V and 5 from J, leaving 21 bases between them. The CDR3 coding sequence is TGTGCCAGCAGTGAATTCCGTCGGCCCGACGCGCCGTATGGCTACACCTTC. Amino acids: CASSEFRRPDAPYGYTF.

DNA of the CDR3: TGTGCCAGCTCACCTTTCACGGGTGCAACCTCCTACGAGCAGTACTTC. This gives the protein CASSPFTGATSYEQYF. The genes are TRBV7-9 and TRBJ2-7; D gene ambiguous. V was clipped by 8 bases and J by 0 bases, with 20 bases between them. Germline CDR1 reads SEHNR; CDR2 reads FQNEAQ (reference sequence). The CDR3 runs to 16 residues.

The chain employs TRBV10-3 and TRBJ2-7; D remains ambiguous. This CDR3 contains 12 residues. Germline CDR1 reads ENHRY; CDR2 reads SYGVKD. V was trimmed by 3 bases and J by 6 bases, leaving 9 bases between them. CDR3 region: CAISEVVGEQYF. For the CDR3, the DNA is TGTGCCATCAGTGAAGTGGTGGGCGAGCAGTACTTC.

This clonotype was picked up many times. The CDR3 region is CSVEGQDGYTF. In DNA form, the CDR3 reads TGCAGCGTTGAGGGACAGGATGGCTACACCTTC. The chain carries TRBV29-1 and TRBJ1-2, with 8 bases aligning to TRBD1. In germline, CDR1 is SQVTM, CDR2 ANQGSEA. CDR3 length equals 11 residues. V trimming: 3 bases; J trimming: 6 bases; junction bases outside the gene matches: 0. Variable domain in full (rest from reference TRBV29-1 and TRBJ1-2): SAVISQKPSRDICQRGTSLTIQCQVDSQVTMMFWYRQQPGQSLTLIATANQGSEATYESGFVIDKFPISRPNLTFSTLTVSNMSPEDSSIYLCSVEGQDGYTFGSGTRLTVV.

Notes on this clonotype: Since a much larger clone is just one base distant, this may be a read error. This rearrangement joins TRBV15 to TRBJ1-1, with no clear D. The CDR3 length is 14 residues. Germline V gene lookup returns CDR1 LNHNV and CDR2 YYDKDF (reference sequence). V gave up 0 bases and J gave up 7 bases, with 12 bases separating them. The CDR3 sequence: CATSRDPSIDEAFF. DNA for the CDR3: TGTGCCACCAGCAGAGATCCGTCCATCGATGAAGCTTTCTTT. Complete variable domain (other parts from reference TRBV15 and TRBJ1-1): DAMVIQNPRYQVTQFGKPVTLSCSQTLNHNVMYWYQQKSSQAPKLLFHYYDKDFNNEADTPDNFQSRRPNTSFCFLDIRSPGLGDTAMYLCATSRDPSIDEAFFGQGTRLTVV.

This clonotype has a count of ten or more. The chain couples TRBV2 to TRBJ2-3; D might be TRBD1 (5 bases). The V gene lost 10 bases and the J gene lost 5 bases, with 16 bases spanning the gap. From germline, CDR1 is SNHLY and CDR2 FYNNEI. CDR3 length: 13 amino acids. The CDR3 nucleotides are TGTGCCACCAGAAGGGGTTTCCGAGATACGCAGTATTTT. Residues: CATRRGFRDTQYF.

This clonotype was counted between two and nine times. The chain employs TRBV20-1 and TRBJ2-7; D is possibly TRBD2 (6 bases). The CDR3 is made up of 12 amino acids. Trimming cost V 6 bases and J 1 base, with 10 bases left between them. Germline CDR1 reads DFQATT; CDR2 reads SNEGSKA (reference sequence). CDR3 DNA: TGCAGTGCCTGGGAGGCTTCCTACGAGCAGTACTTC. Translating it yields CSAWEASYEQYF.

This clonotype has a count of ten or more. This chain connects TRBV2 to TRBJ2-5, with D perhaps TRBD1 (6 bases). The germline V and J ends were trimmed by 3 bases and 5 bases, with 13 bases remaining between them. Germline V lookup: CDR1 SNHLY, CDR2 FYNNEI. The CDR3 has 14 residues. The CDR3 region is CASSEMGARETQYF. The CDR3 DNA reads as TGTGCCAGCAGTGAGATGGGGGCAAGGGAGACCCAGTACTTC.

There are many counts of this clonotype. The chain is built from TRBV7-2 and TRBJ2-3; D is perhaps TRBD1 (6 bases). The germline CDR1 and CDR2 sequences are SGHTA and FQGNSA. The CDR3 has 15 amino acids. V lost 7 bases and J lost 0, with 14 bases in between. The CDR3 region is CASTQGGKSTDTQYF. The CDR3 bases are TGTGCCAGCACACAAGGGGGAAAGAGCACAGATACGCAGTATTTT.